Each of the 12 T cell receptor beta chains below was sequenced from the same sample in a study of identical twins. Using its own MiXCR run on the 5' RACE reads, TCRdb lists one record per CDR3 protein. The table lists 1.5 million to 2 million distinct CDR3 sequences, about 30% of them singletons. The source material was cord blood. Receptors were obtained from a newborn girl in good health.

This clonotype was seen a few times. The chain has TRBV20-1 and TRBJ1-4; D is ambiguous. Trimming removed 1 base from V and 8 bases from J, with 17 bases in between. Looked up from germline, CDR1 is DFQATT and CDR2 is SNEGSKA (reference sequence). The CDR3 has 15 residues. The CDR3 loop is CSARAGVPVGEKLFF. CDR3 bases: TGCAGTGCTAGAGCCGGAGTACCTGTTGGCGAAAAACTGTTTTTT.

The DNA of the CDR3 is TGTGCCAGCAGTGCCCTGACAGGGCGGAATTCACCCCTCCACTTT. This codes for CASSALTGRNSPLHF. V usage is TRBV6-1 and J usage is TRBJ1-6; 7 positions match TRBD1. Per the germline V gene, CDR1 is MNHNS and CDR2 is SASEGT. The V gene end was trimmed by 4 bases and the J gene end by 7 bases; junction bases not matched to a gene: 7. The CDR3 sequence is 15 residues long.

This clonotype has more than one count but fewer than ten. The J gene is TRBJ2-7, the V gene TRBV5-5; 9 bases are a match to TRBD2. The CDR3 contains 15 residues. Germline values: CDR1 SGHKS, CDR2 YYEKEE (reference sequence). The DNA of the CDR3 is TGTTCAACCAGCATTTTAGCGGGGGCTTCCTACGAGCAGTACTTC. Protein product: CSTSILAGASYEQYF. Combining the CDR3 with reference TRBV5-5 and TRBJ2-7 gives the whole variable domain DAGVTQSPTHLIKTRGQQVTLRCSPISGHKSVSWYQQVLGQGPQFIFQYYEKEERGRGNFPDRFSARQFPNYSSELNVNALLLGDSALYLCSTSILAGASYEQYFGPGTRLTVT.

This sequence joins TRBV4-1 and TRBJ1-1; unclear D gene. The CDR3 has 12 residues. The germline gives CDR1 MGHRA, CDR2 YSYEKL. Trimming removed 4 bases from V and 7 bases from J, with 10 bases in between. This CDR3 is CASSPGRYEAFF. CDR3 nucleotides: TGCGCCAGCAGCCCAGGACGCTATGAAGCTTTCTTT.

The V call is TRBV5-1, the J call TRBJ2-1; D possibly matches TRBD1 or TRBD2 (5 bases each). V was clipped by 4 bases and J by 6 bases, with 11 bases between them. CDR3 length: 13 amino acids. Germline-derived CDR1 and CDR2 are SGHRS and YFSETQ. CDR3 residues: CASSGGTCNEQFF. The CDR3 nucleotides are TGCGCCAGCAGCGGGGGTACCTGCAATGAGCAGTTCTTC.

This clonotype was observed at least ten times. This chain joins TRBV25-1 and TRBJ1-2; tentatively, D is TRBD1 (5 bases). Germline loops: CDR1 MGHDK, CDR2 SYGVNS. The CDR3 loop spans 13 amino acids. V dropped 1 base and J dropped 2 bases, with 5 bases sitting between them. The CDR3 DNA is TGTGCCAGCAGTGAATGGGGGAACTATGGCTACACCTTC. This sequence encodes CASSEWGNYGYTF.

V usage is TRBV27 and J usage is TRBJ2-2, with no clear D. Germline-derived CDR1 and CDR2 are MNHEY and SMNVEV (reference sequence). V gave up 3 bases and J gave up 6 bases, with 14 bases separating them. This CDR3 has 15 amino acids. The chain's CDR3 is CASSLVLSEAGELFF. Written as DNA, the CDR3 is TGTGCCAGCAGTTTGGTACTCTCGGAAGCCGGGGAGCTGTTTTTT.

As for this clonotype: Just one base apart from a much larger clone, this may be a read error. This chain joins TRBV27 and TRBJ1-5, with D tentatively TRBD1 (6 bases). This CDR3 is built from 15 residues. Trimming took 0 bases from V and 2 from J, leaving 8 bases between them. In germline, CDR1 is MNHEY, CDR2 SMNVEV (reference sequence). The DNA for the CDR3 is TGTGCCAGCAGTTTATCCAGACAGGGCAATCAGCCCCAGCATTTT. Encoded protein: CASSLSRQGNQPQHF.

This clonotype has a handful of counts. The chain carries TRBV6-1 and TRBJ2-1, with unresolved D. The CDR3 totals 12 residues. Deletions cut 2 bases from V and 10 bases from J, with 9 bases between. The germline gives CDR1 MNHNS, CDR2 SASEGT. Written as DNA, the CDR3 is TGTGCCAGCAGTGAAATAAGGGTCGAGCAGTTCTTC. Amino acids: CASSEIRVEQFF.

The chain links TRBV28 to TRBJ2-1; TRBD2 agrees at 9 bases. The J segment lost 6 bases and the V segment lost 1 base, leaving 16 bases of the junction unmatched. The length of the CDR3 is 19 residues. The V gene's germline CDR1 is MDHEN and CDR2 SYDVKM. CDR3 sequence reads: CASSLFGRREGLQANEQFF. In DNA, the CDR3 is TGTGCCAGCAGTTTATTCGGTCGGCGGGAGGGCCTCCAGGCCAATGAGCAGTTCTTC.

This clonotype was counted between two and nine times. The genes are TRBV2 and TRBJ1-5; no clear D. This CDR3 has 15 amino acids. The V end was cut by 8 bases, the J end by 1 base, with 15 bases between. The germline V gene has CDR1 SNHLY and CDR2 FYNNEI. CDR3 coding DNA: TGTGCCAGCCTTCTGGGCCGTCGGAGCAATCAGCCCCAGCATTTT. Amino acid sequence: CASLLGRRSNQPQHF.

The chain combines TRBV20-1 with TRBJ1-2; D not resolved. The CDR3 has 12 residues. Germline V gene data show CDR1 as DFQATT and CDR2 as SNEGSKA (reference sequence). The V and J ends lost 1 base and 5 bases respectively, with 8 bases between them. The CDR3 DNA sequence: TGCAGTGCTAGAGGAGAGACTTATGGCTACACCTTC. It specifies CSARGETYGYTF.